The sequence of this T cell receptor (beta chain) was determined in a study of blood T cell repertoires in COVID-19. CDR1 and CDR2 (germline): MNHEY, SMNVEV (reference sequence). The CDR3 loop spans 14 amino acids. Trimming took off 1 base at V and 1 base at J, with 7 bases between the two ends. Profiled with immunoSEQ multiplex PCR; TCRdb holds only in-frame clones, not every one. The table lists more than 250,000 clones, 88% of them singletons, with around 0.7% in the top ten. The rearrangement links TRBV27 to TRBJ1-1; D is unresolved. The sequencing input was peripheral blood. This TCR came from a human donor in a cohort sampled during active COVID-19. The CDR3 DNA follows: TGTGCCAGCAGTTTATACGCAGGGAACACTGAAGCTTTCTTT. Its translation: CASSLYAGNTEAFF.